The 17 T cell receptor beta chains listed next were all sequenced from one sample in a study of blood T cell repertoires in COVID-19. Only in-frame clones appear in the TCRdb table, and some are missing; sequencing was by immunoSEQ multiplex PCR. In the table there are over 200,000 clones, roughly 90% of which are singletons. Sequencing was carried out using PBMCs or T cells enriched from blood (not recorded which). The receptors come from a man between 25 and 39 years old who had been exposed to COVID-19.

The chain recombines TRBV11-3 with TRBJ2-1, with 9 bases fitting TRBD2. The V and J ends lost 2 bases and 4 bases, in that order; junction bases with no gene match: 3. Germline CDR1 and CDR2: SGHNT and YENEEA. The CDR3 consists of 15 residues. The CDR3 DNA sequence: TGTGCCAGCAGCTTACGGCTAGCGGGATACAATGAGCAGTTCTTC. Its translation is CASSLRLAGYNEQFF.

CDR3 DNA: TGTGCCAGCAGTGAATTTGGGACTAGCTTCAATGAGCAGTTCTTC. Encoded protein: CASSEFGTSFNEQFF. J is TRBJ2-1 and V is TRBV6-1; 9 positions match TRBD2. Germline V gene lookup returns CDR1 MNHNS and CDR2 SASEGT. V was pared by 2 bases and J by 6 bases, with 5 bases of the junction left unmatched. This CDR3 has 15 amino acids.

This rearrangement joins TRBV15 to TRBJ1-6, with D possibly matching TRBD1 (5 bases). Trimming left V 5 bases short and J 10 bases short, with 15 bases between. Germline CDR1 LNHNV, CDR2 YYDKDF (reference sequence). The CDR3 covers 14 residues. CDR3 protein: CATSWAGGGSPLHF. CDR3 in DNA: TGTGCCACCAGCTGGGCCGGGGGTGGATCACCCCTCCACTTT.

V and J are TRBV7-2 and TRBJ2-1; 13 nucleotides align to TRBD2. Looked up from germline, CDR1 is SGHTA and CDR2 is FQGNSA. CDR3 size: 16 residues. J gave up 5 bases and V 4 bases, and 5 bases lay outside the gene matches. In nucleotides, the CDR3 is TGTGCCAGCAGCTCGCAAACTAGCGGGGGGGACAATGAGCAGTTCTTC. Residues: CASSSQTSGGDNEQFF. Full variable domain (missing parts from reference TRBV7-2 and TRBJ2-1): GAGVSQSPSNKVTEKGKDVELRCDPISGHTALYWYRQSLGQGLEFLIYFQGNSAPDKSGLPSDRFSAERTGGSVSTLTIQRTQQEDSAVYLCASSSQTSGGDNEQFFGPGTRLTVL.

The V call is TRBV2, the J call TRBJ1-2; 10 bases fit TRBD1. The V and J ends lost 8 bases and 8 bases, in that order; junction bases with no gene match: 8. The CDR3 sequence is 13 residues long. In germline, CDR1 is SNHLY, CDR2 FYNNEI. CDR3: CASAATGGTGYTF. The DNA for the CDR3 is TGTGCCAGCGCCGCGACAGGGGGCACGGGCTACACCTTC. The entire variable domain, with the rest obtained from reference TRBV2 and TRBJ1-2, is as follows: EPEVTQTPSHQVTQMGQEVILRCVPISNHLYFYWYRQILGQKVEFLVSFYNNEISEKSEIFDDQFSVERPDGSNFTLKIRSTKLEDSAMYFCASAATGGTGYTFGSGTRLTVV.

V is TRBV5-6 and J is TRBJ2-3; 7 bases map to TRBD2. Unmatched junction bases numbered 12, after V lost 3 bases and J lost 2 bases. The CDR3 runs 17 residues. Germline V lookup: CDR1 SGHDT, CDR2 YYEEEE. The CDR3 sequence: CASSSLGRGTITDTQYF. The CDR3 bases are TGTGCCAGCAGCTCCTTGGGGAGGGGAACGATCACAGATACGCAGTATTTT.

As concerns this clone: The junction does not match germline at one end; this may be a read error. The J gene is TRBJ1-1, the V gene TRBV7-9; maybe TRBD1 (5 bases). Germline CDR1 SEHNR, CDR2 FQNEAQ (reference sequence). This CDR3 region has 12 residues. CDR3 sequence (DNA): TGTGCCGTCACGGGGTGGGGGACTGAGGCTTTCTTT. Protein sequence: CAVTGWGTEAFF. Variable domain in full (rest from reference TRBV7-9 and TRBJ1-1): DTGVSQNPRHKITKRGQNVTFRCDPISEHNRLYWYRQTLGQGPEFLTYFQNEAQLEKSRLLSDRFSAERPKGSFSTLEIQRTEQGDSAMYLCAVTGWGTEAFFGQGTRLTVV.

This clone was detected only once. This chain joins TRBV7-6 and TRBJ2-3; D is perhaps TRBD2 (5 bases). CDR3 length: 21 residues. CDR1 SGHVS and CDR2 FNYEAQ come from the germline V gene. V lost 2 bases and J lost 7, with 34 bases in between. The DNA of the CDR3 is TGTGCCAGCAGCTTACCTCCCGGTCTCGGATCGAAGTTCTCGGAGGCCAATACGCAGTATTTT. This sequence encodes CASSLPPGLGSKFSEANTQYF.

This chain connects TRBV15 to TRBJ1-6; 9 bases fit TRBD1. CDR3 length: 14 amino acids. The V gene end was trimmed by 3 bases and the J gene end by 10 bases; junction bases not matched to a gene: 4. CDR1 is LNHNV, CDR2 YYDKDF, per germline (reference sequence). CDR3: CATSRDRGGSPLHF. The CDR3 coding sequence is TGTGCCACCAGCAGGGACAGGGGAGGCTCACCCCTCCACTTT.

The gene calls are TRBV7-8 and TRBJ2-5, with D possibly being TRBD2 (6 bases). Germline lookup yields CDR1 SGHVS and CDR2 FQNEAQ. The ends were cut back, 0 bases at V and 7 bases at J, with 18 bases in the middle. This CDR3 has 16 residues. The CDR3 bases are TGTGCCAGCAGCTTAGCCTCCGGGACTCGCACCCGGACCCAGTACTTC. It encodes CASSLASGTRTRTQYF.

J is TRBJ1-3 and V is TRBV18; D gene unclear. CDR3 size: 17 residues. Trimming pared 3 bases from V and 3 bases from J, leaving 18 bases between. Germline CDR1 reads KGHSH; CDR2 reads LQKENI. CDR3 sequence: CASSPPPGEVRGNTIYF. In DNA form, the CDR3 reads TGTGCCAGCTCACCGCCACCCGGGGAGGTCCGTGGAAACACCATATATTTT.

The chain couples TRBV15 to TRBJ1-1; 8 bases are shared with TRBD1. CDR1 LNHNV and CDR2 YYDKDF come from the germline V gene (reference sequence). The V segment lost 5 bases and the J segment 0 bases; nucleotides outside the gene matches: 8. This CDR3 has 16 residues. For the CDR3, the DNA is TGTGCCACCAGCGGCCAAGGACAGGGAATGAACACTGAAGCTTTCTTT. Translated: CATSGQGQGMNTEAFF. The full variable domain, its missing parts supplied by reference TRBV15 and TRBJ1-1, is DAMVIQNPRYQVTQFGKPVTLSCSQTLNHNVMYWYQQKSSQAPKLLFHYYDKDFNNEADTPDNFQSRRPNTSFCFLDIRSPGLGDTAMYLCATSGQGQGMNTEAFFGQGTRLTVV.

The genes are TRBV18 and TRBJ1-1; TRBD1 is a possible D gene (6 bases). CDR1 is KGHSH, CDR2 LQKENI, per germline. Trimming took 2 bases from V and 8 from J, leaving 12 bases between them. This CDR3 has 13 amino acids. The CDR3 region is CASSPNRTGEAFF. The DNA of the CDR3 is TGTGCCAGCTCACCAAACCGAACAGGGGAAGCTTTCTTT.

The rearrangement joins TRBV6-2 or TRBV6-3 to TRBJ1-1; D not certain. This CDR3 contains 15 residues. V was clipped by 2 bases and J by 0 bases, with 10 bases between them. The V gene's germline CDR1 is MNHEY and CDR2 SVGEGT. This chain's CDR3 is CASSYVGLLNTEAFF. CDR3 sequence (DNA): TGTGCCAGCAGTTACGTCGGACTACTGAACACTGAAGCTTTCTTT.

The rearrangement links TRBV19 to TRBJ2-5; 7 bases agree with TRBD2. V dropped 9 bases and J dropped 6; count of bases not matched to a gene: 10. Germline loops: CDR1 LNHDA, CDR2 SQIVND (reference sequence). The CDR3 loop spans 13 amino acids. The CDR3 DNA follows: TGTGCCAGCACCTCCCAGGGAGGGCAGACCCAGTACTTC. It is translated as CASTSQGGQTQYF.

The J gene is TRBJ1-1, the V gene TRBV11-2; D is unresolved. The CDR3 has 16 amino acids. The germline V gene has CDR1 SGHAT and CDR2 FQNNGV. V was clipped by 3 bases and J by 0 bases, with 14 bases between them. The CDR3 is CASSFLARGMNTEAFF. As DNA, the CDR3 is TGTGCCAGCAGCTTCCTAGCCCGGGGTATGAACACTGAAGCTTTCTTT.

V usage is TRBV15 and J usage is TRBJ1-1; no firm D call. Trimming cost V 0 bases and J 2 bases, with 10 bases left between them. This CDR3 region has 15 residues. Germline V gives CDR1 LNHNV, CDR2 YYDKDF (reference sequence). Here the CDR3 DNA reads TGTGCCACCAGCAGAGATCATGTTACTAACACTGAAGCTTTCTTT. This encodes CATSRDHVTNTEAFF.